What follows describes a single T cell receptor (beta chain). The target antigen is unknown. The data were obtained in a study of T-cell memory formation after mild COVID-19. Study-wide findings and caveats: Several responding clones turned up in pre-infection memory, indicating that cross-reactive memory may have taken part. Mainly CM and EM harbored the contracting CD4+ clones; mainly EMRA harbored the CD8+ ones.

The CDR3 is 13 amino acids. CDR1 is MNHEY and CDR2 is SVGAGI in the germline V gene. Trimming cost V 6 bases and J 3 bases, with 11 bases left between them. TCRdb used MiXCR to reprocess the 5' RACE reads, holding one entry per CDR3 protein. The repertoire holds 350,000 or so distinct CDR3 sequences, with roughly 19% as singletons. The TCR was taken from a man aged 18 to 30 who had mild COVID-19 (a few samples of this study predate the infection). Cell type and time point are not known. The V call is TRBV6-5, the J call TRBJ1-1; D gene ambiguous. The specimen sequenced was PBMCs or a T cell subset sorted from them (not recorded which). Here the CDR3 reads CASRAPRYTEAFF. DNA for the CDR3: TGTGCCAGCAGAGCCCCACGATACACTGAAGCTTTCTTT.